This TCR beta chain was recorded in a study of cytomegalovirus exposure and HLA in healthy donors. Study outcomes and limitations: Most TCR sequences were rare, but some public TCRs occurred in many donors. Subsequent analysis found a tendency for first-cohort TCR clusters to co-occur within the 90 to 150 validation repertoires.

Using immunoSEQ multiplex PCR, the repertoire was profiled, and TCRdb retains in-frame clones only, with some absent. The table has 230,000 or so clones, just over 85% seen once; the top ten hold roughly 2.8%. Concerning this clone: Its antigen is unknown.

The germline V and J ends were trimmed by 1 base and 6 bases, with 9 bases remaining between them. The CDR3 is 13 amino acids. CDR1 is SGHRS, CDR2 YFSETQ, per germline. The chain links TRBV5-1 to TRBJ2-3; D is unresolved. Sequencing used PBMCs. The sequence was obtained from a woman between 18 and 29 years old in good health and CMV-seronegative. CDR3 coding DNA: TGCGCCAGCAGCTTGAACTCCTGGGATACGCAGTATTTT. Its protein product is CASSLNSWDTQYF.